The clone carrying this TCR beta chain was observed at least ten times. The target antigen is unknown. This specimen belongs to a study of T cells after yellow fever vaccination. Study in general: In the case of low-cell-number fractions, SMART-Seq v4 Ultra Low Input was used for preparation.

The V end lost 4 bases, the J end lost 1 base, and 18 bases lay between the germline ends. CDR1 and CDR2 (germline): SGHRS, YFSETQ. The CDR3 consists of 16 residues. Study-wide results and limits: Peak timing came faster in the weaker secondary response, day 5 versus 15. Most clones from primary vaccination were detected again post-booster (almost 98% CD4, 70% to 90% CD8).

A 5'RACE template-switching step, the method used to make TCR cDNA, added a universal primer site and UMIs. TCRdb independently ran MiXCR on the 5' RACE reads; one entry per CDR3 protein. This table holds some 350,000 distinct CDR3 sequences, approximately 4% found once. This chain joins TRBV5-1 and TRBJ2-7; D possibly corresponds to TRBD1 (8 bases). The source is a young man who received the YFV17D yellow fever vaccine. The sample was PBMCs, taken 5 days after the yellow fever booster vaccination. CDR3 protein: CASSGGDRTLSYEQYF. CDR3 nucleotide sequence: TGCGCCAGCAGCGGGGGGGACAGGACCTTGTCCTACGAGCAGTACTTC.